This T cell receptor beta chain came from a study of T-cell memory formation after mild COVID-19. Study results and limitations: Pre-infection memory harbored some responding clones, suggesting cross-reactive memory joined.

Trimming cost V 0 bases and J 0 bases, with 10 bases left between them. From germline, CDR1 is SGHKS and CDR2 YYEKEE (reference sequence). This CDR3 has 15 amino acids. This clonotype was counted many times. Its antigen remains unidentified. Sample barcodes and UMIs were carried by the TCR alpha and TCR beta cDNA libraries that 5'RACE generated with constant-segment primers. TCRdb independently ran MiXCR on the 5' RACE reads; one entry per CDR3 protein. The sample has 550,000 to 650,000 distinct CDR3 sequences, 15% to 20% seen once; the top ten hold less than 10%. The chain links TRBV5-5 to TRBJ2-7; the D gene could be TRBD1 or TRBD2 (5 bases each). The sequenced sample was PBMCs or a T cell subset sorted from them (not recorded which). This TCR was recovered from an adult woman who had mild COVID-19 (a few samples of this study predate the infection). Cell type and time point are not known. The CDR3 region has the DNA TGTGCCAGCAGCTTGGGGGGCGGAGGCTCCTACGAGCAGTACTTC. Encoded protein: CASSLGGGGSYEQYF.